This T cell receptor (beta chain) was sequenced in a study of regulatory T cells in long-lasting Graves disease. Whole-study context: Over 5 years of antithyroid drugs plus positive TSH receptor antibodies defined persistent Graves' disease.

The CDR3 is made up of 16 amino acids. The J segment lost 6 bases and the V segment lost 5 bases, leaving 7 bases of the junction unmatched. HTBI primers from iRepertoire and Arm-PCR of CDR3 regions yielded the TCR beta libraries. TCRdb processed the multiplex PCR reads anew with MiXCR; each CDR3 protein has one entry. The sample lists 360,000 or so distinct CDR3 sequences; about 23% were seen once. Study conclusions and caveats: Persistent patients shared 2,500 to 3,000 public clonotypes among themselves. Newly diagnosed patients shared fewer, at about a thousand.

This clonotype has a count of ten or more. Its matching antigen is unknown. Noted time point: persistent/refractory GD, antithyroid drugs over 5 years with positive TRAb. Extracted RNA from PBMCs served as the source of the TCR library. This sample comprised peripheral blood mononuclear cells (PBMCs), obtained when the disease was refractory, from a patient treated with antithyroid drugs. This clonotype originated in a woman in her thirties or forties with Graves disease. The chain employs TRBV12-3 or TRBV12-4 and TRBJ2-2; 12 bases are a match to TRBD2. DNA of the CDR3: TGTGCCAGCAGTCCCTCTAGCGGGAGGGTCGCCGGGGAGCTGTTTTTT. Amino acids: CASSPSSGRVAGELFF.